Listed below are T cell receptor beta chains from one sample, sequenced in a study of blood T cell repertoires in COVID-19. The assay was immunoSEQ multiplex PCR, and TCRdb's table has in-frame clones only and misses some. Counted here are 150,000 to 200,000 clones, approximately 80% occurring once; the ten biggest clones make up 20% to 25%. Source material: peripheral blood. The receptors derive from a woman of 80 years or more with acute or convalescent COVID-19. Each CDR3 is given with its conserved first and last residue. D genes are given only for firm matches. Not every row has a clone size; where given, it reads once, few, many or a size class.

CDR3,DNA,V,size,J,D
CAISETRTGWNTEAFF,TGTGCCATCAGTGAGACCCGGACAGGCTGGAACACTGAAGCTTTCTTT,TRBV10-3,-,TRBJ1-1,TRBD1
CASRGQGPTGELFF,TGTGCCAGCAGGGGACAGGGGCCCACCGGGGAGCTGTTTTTT,TRBV6-4,-,TRBJ2-2,TRBD1
CASSRLAGLSYEQYF,TGTGCCAGCAGCCGTCTAGCGGGCCTCTCCTACGAGCAGTACTTC,TRBV14,-,TRBJ2-7,TRBD2
CASSTYRAGANVLTF,TGTGCCAGCAGTACCTACAGGGCTGGGGCCAACGTCCTGACTTTC,TRBV6-5,-,TRBJ2-6,-
CASREGQGGTGELFF,TGTGCCAGCAGAGAGGGACAGGGCGGCACCGGGGAGCTGTTTTTT,TRBV6-4,-,TRBJ2-2,TRBD1
CASSSGQGIYETQYF,TGTGCCAGCAGCTCAGGACAGGGGATTTACGAGACCCAGTACTTC,TRBV7-6,-,TRBJ2-5,TRBD1
CASSQVAASGTTDTQYF,TGTGCCAGCAGCCAAGTCGCTGCTAGCGGGACCACAGATACGCAGTATTTT,TRBV3-1/TRBV3-2,-,TRBJ2-3,TRBD2
CASSKGGGDSLLFYTF,TGTGCCAGCAGCAAAGGGGGCGGCGACAGTCTCCTATTTTACACCTTC,TRBV21-1,-,TRBJ1-2,-
CASSSDLGVSSYEQYF,TGTGCCAGCAGCTCGGACCTGGGAGTCTCCTCCTACGAGCAGTACTTC,TRBV11-2,many,TRBJ2-7,-
CASSFRWGREGHSTDTQYF,TGTGCCAGCAGTTTCCGGTGGGGGCGGGAGGGCCACAGCACAGATACGCAGTATTTT,TRBV27,once,TRBJ2-3,TRBD2